One and the same sample provided the 11 T cell receptor beta chains below, sequenced in a study of cytomegalovirus exposure and HLA in healthy donors. TCRdb's copy holds only in-frame clones and misses some; the assay was immunoSEQ multiplex PCR. Counted here are fewer than 300,000 clones, roughly 90% occurring once; the ten biggest clones make up about 0.85%. Sequencing was carried out using PBMCs. These receptors were collected from a woman aged 18-30 years in good health and CMV-seronegative.

The chain recombines TRBV10-3 with TRBJ2-2, with D possibly being TRBD1 (5 bases). In germline, CDR1 is ENHRY, CDR2 SYGVKD. This CDR3 is 12 amino acids long. V lost 6 bases and J 4 bases, leaving 6 bases between the germline ends. The CDR3 spells CAIRDSTGELFF. CDR3 sequence (DNA): TGTGCCATCAGAGACAGCACCGGGGAGCTGTTTTTT.

This chain connects TRBV2 to TRBJ2-1; 9 positions agree with TRBD2. V trimming: 4 bases; J trimming: 6 bases; junction bases outside the gene matches: 4. Germline CDR1 is SNHLY and CDR2 is FYNNEI. The CDR3 covers 14 residues. The DNA for the CDR3 is TGTGCCAGCAGTGGGCTAGCGGGAACCAATGAGCAGTTCTTC. It encodes CASSGLAGTNEQFF. Drawing the rest from reference TRBV2 and TRBJ2-1, the complete variable domain is EPEVTQTPSHQVTQMGQEVILRCVPISNHLYFYWYRQILGQKVEFLVSFYNNEISEKSEIFDDQFSVERPDGSNFTLKIRSTKLEDSAMYFCASSGLAGTNEQFFGPGTRLTVL.

The V gene is TRBV4-1, the J gene TRBJ2-1, with TRBD1 matching over 9 bases. Germline lookup yields CDR1 MGHRA and CDR2 YSYEKL. The CDR3 consists of 16 residues. V dropped 1 base and J dropped 8; count of bases not matched to a gene: 9. DNA for the CDR3: TGCGCCAGCAGCCAAGGGGGACAGGGATTGTGGGATGAGCAGTTCTTC. Translation gives CASSQGGQGLWDEQFF.

The genes are TRBV29-1 and TRBJ2-5; 7 bases are shared with TRBD1. Germline CDR1 SQVTM, CDR2 ANQGSEA. The V and J ends lost 7 bases and 4 bases, in that order; junction bases with no gene match: 12. CDR3 length: 14 residues. CDR3 bases: TGCAGCGCTCGGACAGGCGAGGGAAGAGAGACCCAGTACTTC. It is translated as CSARTGEGRETQYF. The variable domain in full, with the rest retrieved from reference TRBV29-1 and TRBJ2-5, is SAVISQKPSRDICQRGTSLTIQCQVDSQVTMMFWYRQQPGQSLTLIATANQGSEATYESGFVIDKFPISRPNLTFSTLTVSNMSPEDSSIYLCSARTGEGRETQYFGPGTRLLVL.

The rearrangement links TRBV28 to TRBJ2-7; the D gene is possibly TRBD2 (7 bases). V lost 5 bases, J lost 3 bases, and 14 bases lay in between. Germline V gene lookup returns CDR1 MDHEN and CDR2 SYDVKM. The CDR3 loop spans 14 amino acids. The CDR3 DNA sequence: TGTGCCAGCAGTCCCTCGGGGGGCCGCTACGAGCAGTACTTC. Amino acids: CASSPSGGRYEQYF.

The chain has TRBV30 and TRBJ2-1, with TRBD2 matching over 7 bases. V dropped 0 bases and J dropped 0; count of bases not matched to a gene: 8. The germline V gene has CDR1 GTSNPN and CDR2 SVGIG (reference sequence). The length of the CDR3 is 17 residues. The CDR3 DNA follows: TGTGCCTGGAGTGTTGCGATAACTAGCGCCTCCTACAATGAGCAGTTCTTC. Translation gives CAWSVAITSASYNEQFF.

The rearrangement uses TRBV2 and TRBJ2-7; TRBD1 agrees at 9 bases. CDR1 is SNHLY and CDR2 is FYNNEI in the germline V gene. CDR3 length: 14 amino acids. Losses at the gene ends were 5 bases for V and 3 bases for J; bases not matched to a gene: 5. CDR3: CASSFDRGDYEQYF. The CDR3 DNA reads TGTGCCAGCAGTTTCGACAGGGGGGACTACGAGCAGTACTTC.

This clone was counted only a few times. The CDR3: CASGLGDSSYNEQFF. Here the CDR3 DNA reads TGTGCTAGTGGTTTGGGGGACAGCTCCTACAATGAGCAGTTCTTC. The V and J genes are TRBV12-5 and TRBJ2-1, with 7 bases matching TRBD1. This CDR3 comprises 15 residues. Per germline, CDR1 LGHNT and CDR2 FRNRAP. Unmatched junction bases numbered 0, after V lost 1 base and J lost 0 bases.

V and J are TRBV7-2 and TRBJ1-2; D unresolved. V was cut by 1 base and J by 0 bases, with 6 bases left in between. Germline-derived CDR1 and CDR2 are SGHTA and FQGNSA. The CDR3 spans 14 residues. CDR3 coding DNA: TGTGCCAGCAGCTTAGTTGACACTAACTATGGCTACACCTTC. Protein: CASSLVDTNYGYTF.

The chain joins TRBV18 to TRBJ1-2; tentatively, D is TRBD1 (5 bases). V was trimmed by 3 bases and J by 3 bases, leaving 17 bases between them. Germline V gene lookup returns CDR1 KGHSH and CDR2 LQKENI. The CDR3 totals 16 residues. This chain's CDR3 is CASSPFNRGTDYGYTF. DNA of the CDR3: TGTGCCAGCTCACCTTTCAACCGGGGGACTGACTATGGCTACACCTTC.

The CDR3 loop is CASSLFPSGSTDTQYF. The DNA of the CDR3 is TGCGCCAGCAGCTTGTTCCCTAGCGGGAGCACAGATACGCAGTATTTT. The rearrangement joins TRBV5-1 to TRBJ2-3; the match to TRBD2 covers 8 bases. Looked up from germline, CDR1 is SGHRS and CDR2 is YFSETQ. The length of the CDR3 is 16 residues. V lost 1 base and J lost 0; bases outside the gene matches: 4.